Here is one T cell receptor (beta chain) with its context. Its antigen is undetermined. Data came from immunoSEQ multiplex PCR; TCRdb stores just in-frame clones and leaves some out. This sample carries about 56,000 clones, roughly 76% of them seen once, and the ten largest clones take 5.3%. The data derive from a study of a mutant IDH1 vaccine in newly diagnosed glioma. The time point was: week 47, end of study. One vaccine dose held 300 ug of mutant IDH1 20-mer peptide and came with topical imiquimod. Patients came in for eight vaccinations, in weeks 1, 3, 5, 7, 11, 15, 19 and 23. Each of the donors came in with new WHO grade 3 or 4 astrocytomas that were IDH1-mutant and ATRX-lost. Germline lookup yields CDR1 SEHNR and CDR2 FQNEAQ (reference sequence). The CDR3 sequence is 12 residues long. The V end was cut by 1 base, the J end by 6 bases, with 7 bases between.

The chain joins TRBV7-9 to TRBJ2-7; a weak D match, TRBD2 (5 bases). The source is a man aged 45-60 years with glioma. The specimen comprised PBMCs, sampled from a glioma patient whose treatment included an IDH1 peptide vaccine. The DNA of the CDR3 is TGTGCCAGCAGCTTAGGAGGGAGCGAGCAGTACTTC. This codes for CASSLGGSEQYF.